A selection of T cell receptor beta chains follows, all from one sample in a study of blood T cell repertoires in COVID-19. Profiling relied on immunoSEQ multiplex PCR, and the TCRdb table lists in-frame clones only, not all of them. The sample records 65,000 to 70,000 clones, approximately 95% being singletons. The specimen sequenced was peripheral blood. Receptors were obtained from a man in his 70s with active COVID-19. CDR3s include the opening cysteine and the closing phenylalanine or tryptophan. The order of the fields is D gene, J gene, V gene, CDR3 protein. D genes are given only for firm matches.

TRBD1 | TRBJ2-1 | TRBV29-1 | CSATPGQAGNEQFF
TRBD2 | TRBJ2-3 | TRBV5-1 | CASSLDSGGPTDTQYF
NA | TRBJ1-2 | TRBV7-2 | CASSLARTNYGYTF
NA | TRBJ2-2 | TRBV7-9 | CASSQARGTGELFF
NA | TRBJ2-1 | TRBV6-5 | CASSRTASSYNEQFF
NA | TRBJ1-1 | TRBV3-1/TRBV3-2 | CASSQDLAGREAFF
NA | TRBJ2-3 | TRBV2 | CASSESPMPGHQYF
NA | TRBJ2-7 | TRBV12-3/TRBV12-4 | CASGRWYEQYF
TRBD2 | TRBJ2-1 | TRBV19 | CASSSRAGGRYNEQFF
NA | TRBJ1-1 | TRBV6-5 | CASSTESRVNTEAFF
NA | TRBJ2-1 | TRBV9 | CASSVGAGVIEQFF
NA | TRBJ2-3 | TRBV12-3/TRBV12-4 | CASSSQNTDTQYF
NA | TRBJ2-7 | TRBV5-5 | CASSPLRGPYEQYF
NA | TRBJ2-5 | TRBV18 | CASLANQETQYF